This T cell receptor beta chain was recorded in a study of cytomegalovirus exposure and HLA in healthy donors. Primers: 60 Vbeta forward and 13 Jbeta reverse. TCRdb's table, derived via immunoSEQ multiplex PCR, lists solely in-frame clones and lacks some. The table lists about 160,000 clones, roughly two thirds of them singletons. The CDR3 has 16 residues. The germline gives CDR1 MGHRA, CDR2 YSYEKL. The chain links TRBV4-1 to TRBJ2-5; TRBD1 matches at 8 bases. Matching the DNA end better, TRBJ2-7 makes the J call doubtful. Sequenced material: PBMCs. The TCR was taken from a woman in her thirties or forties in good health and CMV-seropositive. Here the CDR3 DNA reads TGCGCCAGCAACATATCCCCAGGGACAGGCTCCTACGAGCAGTACTTC. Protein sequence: CASNISPGTGSYEQYF.